The 2 T cell receptor beta chains in this list originate from one sample, sequenced in a study of blood T cell repertoires in COVID-19 (TCRdb year 2020). Receptor amplification or capture employed the immunoSEQ multiplex PCR assay. The clones in this table, taken by TCRdb from immuneACCESS, are in-frame only. Not every clone is retained; where verified, under half of the shortfall comes from an unresolved V gene, and the cause of the rest is unknown. The sample table lists some 120,000 clones, about four fifths of them with a count of one. 10% of the sample is in the top ten clones. Sequences were obtained from peripheral blood. The receptors were gathered from a human donor in a cohort sampled during active COVID-19.

This clone appeared a single time. This chain joins TRBV10-3 and TRBJ2-3; D may be TRBD2 (5 bases). The germline gives CDR1 ENHRY, CDR2 SYGVKD. Trimming stripped 6 bases from V and 3 bases from J, with 10 bases between. The CDR3 has 13 residues. Here the CDR3 reads CAIRSGYTDTQYF. The CDR3 region has the DNA TGTGCCATCAGGAGCGGTTATACAGATACGCAGTATTTT.

This clone was observed a few times. The V and J genes are TRBV7-2 and TRBJ2-7; 8 bases align to TRBD2. This CDR3 contains 15 residues. Germline V gives CDR1 SGHTA, CDR2 FQGNSA. V lost 6 bases to trimming and J lost 6 bases; unmatched junction nucleotides: 13. This CDR3 reads CASSVMSGSLREQYF. The CDR3 DNA is TGTGCCAGCAGTGTCATGAGCGGGAGTCTACGCGAGCAGTACTTC.